The rows below give T cell receptor beta chains drawn from one sample of a study of identical twins. Using its own MiXCR run on the 5' RACE reads, TCRdb lists one record per CDR3 protein. Of about 1.7 million distinct CDR3 sequences in the sample, about 31% were seen once. The sample consisted of cord blood. All receptors derive from a newborn girl in good health. The CDR3 runs from the conserved cysteine through the conserved F or W. The order of the fields is J gene, clone size, V gene, CDR3 protein. Expanded clones get a size class; other rows say once, few or many, or leave the size out.

TRBJ2-2 few TRBV24-1 CATSDPTSGGTGELFF
TRBJ2-4 few TRBV6-2/TRBV6-3 CASSYLRAVYNEQYF
TRBJ2-5 NA TRBV19 CASSSHPAFQAGEQYF
TRBJ2-1 NA TRBV28 CASSLESVGGSYNEQFF
TRBJ1-1 few TRBV29-1 CSVELQGARTEAFF
TRBJ2-3 NA TRBV9 CASSEGGYIPNTQYF
TRBJ1-2 NA TRBV6-2/TRBV6-3 CAGSRDGRPGYTF
TRBJ1-2 few TRBV28 CASTQLSGYTF
TRBJ1-1 NA TRBV12-3/TRBV12-4 CASRDRGGLEAFF
TRBJ1-2 few TRBV29-1 CSARDERYGYTF
TRBJ1-2 few TRBV29-1 CNVDRHADYGYTF
TRBJ1-1 NA TRBV27 CASSSLSNTEAFF
TRBJ1-2 NA TRBV7-9 CASSLANGGAGYGYTF
TRBJ2-4 few TRBV7-2 CASSLAPSRNIQYF
NA NA TRBV29-1 CSAGVTAYEQYF
TRBJ2-1 NA TRBV10-3 CAITRDRSYNEQFF
TRBJ2-1 NA TRBV25-1 CASTLDRGSGEQFF
TRBJ1-1 few TRBV30 CAWDRGETEAFF
TRBJ2-3 NA TRBV9 CASSVRLAGVAGDTQYF
TRBJ2-5 NA TRBV7-9 CASTLPGQGSNEQYF
TRBJ1-1 NA TRBV24-1 CATSGGGGNTEAFF
TRBJ2-5 few TRBV29-1 CSVEEEDYQETQYF
TRBJ2-1 few TRBV4-1 CAGSPTSGSPYEQFF
TRBJ2-5 NA TRBV4-2 CASSQDHSGGAETQYF
TRBJ2-5 NA TRBV20-1 CSASRTNQETQYF
TRBJ2-1 NA TRBV3-1 CASSPELAGVYNEQFF
TRBJ1-4 few TRBV5-1 CASSLGQGWTNEKLFF
TRBJ2-7 many TRBV18 CASSPRAYEQYF
TRBJ2-1 NA TRBV3-1 CASSQRHSTYEQFF
TRBJ2-2 NA TRBV5-1 CASSLGIPGELFF
TRBJ1-1 few TRBV20-1 CSASEPVTEAFF